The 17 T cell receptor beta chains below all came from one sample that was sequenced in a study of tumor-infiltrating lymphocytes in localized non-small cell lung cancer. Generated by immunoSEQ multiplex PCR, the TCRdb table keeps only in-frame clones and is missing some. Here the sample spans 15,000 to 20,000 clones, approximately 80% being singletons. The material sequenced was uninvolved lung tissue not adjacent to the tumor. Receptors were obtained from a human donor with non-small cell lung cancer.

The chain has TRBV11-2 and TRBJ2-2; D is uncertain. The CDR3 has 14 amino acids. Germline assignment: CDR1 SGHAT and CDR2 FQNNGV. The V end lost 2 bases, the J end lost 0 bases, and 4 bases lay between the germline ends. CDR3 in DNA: TGTGCCAGCAGCTTAAGGGCGAACACCGGGGAGCTGTTTTTT. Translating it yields CASSLRANTGELFF.

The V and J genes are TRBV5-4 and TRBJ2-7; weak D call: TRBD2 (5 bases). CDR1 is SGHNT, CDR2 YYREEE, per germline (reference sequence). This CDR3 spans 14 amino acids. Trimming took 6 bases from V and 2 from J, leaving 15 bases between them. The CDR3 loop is CASTLNGNTYEQYF. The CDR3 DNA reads TGTGCCAGCACCCTTAACGGGAATACCTACGAGCAGTACTTC.

The chain's CDR3 is CASSFREEDYGYTF. In DNA form, the CDR3 reads TGTGCCAGCAGCTTTCGGGAGGAGGACTATGGCTACACCTTC. V is TRBV5-4 and J is TRBJ1-2, with D hard to call. The CDR3 consists of 14 residues. V was pared by 2 bases and J by 3 bases, with 11 bases between. The germline gives CDR1 SGHNT, CDR2 YYREEE (reference sequence).

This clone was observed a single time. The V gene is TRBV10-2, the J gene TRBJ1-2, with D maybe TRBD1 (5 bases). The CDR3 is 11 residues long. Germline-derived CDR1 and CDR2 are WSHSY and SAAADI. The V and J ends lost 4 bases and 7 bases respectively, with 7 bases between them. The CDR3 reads CASSGGFGYTF. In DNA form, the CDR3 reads TGCGCCAGCAGTGGGGGGTTTGGCTACACCTTC.

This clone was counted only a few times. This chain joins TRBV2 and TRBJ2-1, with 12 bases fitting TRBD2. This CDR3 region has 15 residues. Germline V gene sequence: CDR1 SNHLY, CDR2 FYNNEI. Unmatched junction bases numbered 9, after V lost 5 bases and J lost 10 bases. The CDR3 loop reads CASSNGLAGGQEQFF. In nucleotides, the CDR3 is TGTGCCAGCAGTAATGGGCTAGCGGGAGGGCAGGAGCAGTTCTTC.

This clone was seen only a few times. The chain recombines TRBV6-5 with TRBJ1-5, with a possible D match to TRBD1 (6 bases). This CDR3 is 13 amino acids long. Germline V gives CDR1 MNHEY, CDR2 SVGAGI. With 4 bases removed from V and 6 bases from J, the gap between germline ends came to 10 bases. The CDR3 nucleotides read TGTGCCAGCAGTTCGGGGGGCGGTCAGCCCCAGCATTTT. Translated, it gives CASSSGGGQPQHF.

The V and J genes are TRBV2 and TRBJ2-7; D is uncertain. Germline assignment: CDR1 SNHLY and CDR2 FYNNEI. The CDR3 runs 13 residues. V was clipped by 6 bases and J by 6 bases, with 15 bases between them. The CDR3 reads CASREFSLGEQYF. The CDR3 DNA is TGTGCCAGCAGGGAATTTTCACTGGGCGAGCAGTACTTC.

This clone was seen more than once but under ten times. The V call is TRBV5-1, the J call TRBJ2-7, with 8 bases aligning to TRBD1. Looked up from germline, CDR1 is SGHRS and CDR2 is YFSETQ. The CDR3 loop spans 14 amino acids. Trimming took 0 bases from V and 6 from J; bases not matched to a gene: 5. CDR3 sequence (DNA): TGCGCCAGCAGCTTGGCAGGACAGGGCCTCGAGCAGTACTTC. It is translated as CASSLAGQGLEQYF.

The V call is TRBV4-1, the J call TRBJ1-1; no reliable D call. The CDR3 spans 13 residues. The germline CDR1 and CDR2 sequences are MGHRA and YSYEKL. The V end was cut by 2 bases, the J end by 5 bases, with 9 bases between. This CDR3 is CASSQYGRTEAFF. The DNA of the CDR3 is TGCGCCAGCAGCCAATATGGTAGGACTGAAGCTTTCTTT.

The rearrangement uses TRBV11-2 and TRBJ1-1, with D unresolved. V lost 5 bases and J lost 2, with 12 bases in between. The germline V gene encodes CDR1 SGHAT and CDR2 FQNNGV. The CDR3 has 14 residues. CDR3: CASSPGRANTEAFF. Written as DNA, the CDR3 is TGTGCCAGCAGCCCCGGGAGGGCAAACACTGAAGCTTTCTTT.

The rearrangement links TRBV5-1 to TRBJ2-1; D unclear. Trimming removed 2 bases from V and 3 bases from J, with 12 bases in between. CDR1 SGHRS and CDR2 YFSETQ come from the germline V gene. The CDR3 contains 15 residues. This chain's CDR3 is CASSFETEIYNEQFF. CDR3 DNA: TGCGCCAGCAGCTTTGAGACGGAGATCTACAATGAGCAGTTCTTC.

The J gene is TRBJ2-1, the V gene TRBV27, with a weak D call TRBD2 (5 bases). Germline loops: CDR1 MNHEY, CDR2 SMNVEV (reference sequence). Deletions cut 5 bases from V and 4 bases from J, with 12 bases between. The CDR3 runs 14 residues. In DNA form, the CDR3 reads TGTGCCAGCAGTCTCCGGCCGGGATACAATGAGCAGTTCTTC. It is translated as CASSLRPGYNEQFF.

The CDR3 is CASRTEEGKAFF. CDR3 DNA: TGTGCCAGCAGAACAGAGGAGGGGAAAGCTTTCTTT. This sequence joins TRBV6-5 and TRBJ1-1, with D tentatively TRBD1 (5 bases). The V gene lost 6 bases and the J gene lost 9 bases, with 14 bases spanning the gap. Per the germline V gene, CDR1 is MNHEY and CDR2 is SVGAGI. This CDR3 is 12 amino acids long.

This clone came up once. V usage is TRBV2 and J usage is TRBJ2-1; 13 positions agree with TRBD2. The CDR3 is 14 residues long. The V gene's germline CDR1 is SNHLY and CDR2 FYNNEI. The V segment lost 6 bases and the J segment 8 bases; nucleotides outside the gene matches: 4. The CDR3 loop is CASRGTSGNHEQFF. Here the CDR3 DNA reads TGTGCCAGCAGAGGGACTAGCGGGAATCATGAGCAGTTCTTC.

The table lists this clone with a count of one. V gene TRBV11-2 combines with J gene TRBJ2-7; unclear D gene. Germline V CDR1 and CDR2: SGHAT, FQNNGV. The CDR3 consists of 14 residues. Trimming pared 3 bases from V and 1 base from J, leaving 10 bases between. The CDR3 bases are TGTGCCAGCAGCTTCTATACGGGTTCCTACGAGCAGTACTTC. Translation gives CASSFYTGSYEQYF.

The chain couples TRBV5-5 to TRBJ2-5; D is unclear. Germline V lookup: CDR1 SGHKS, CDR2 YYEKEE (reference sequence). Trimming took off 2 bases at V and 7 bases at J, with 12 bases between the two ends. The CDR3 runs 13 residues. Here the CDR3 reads CASSFERFGTQYF. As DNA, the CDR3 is TGTGCCAGCAGCTTCGAACGGTTCGGGACCCAGTACTTC.

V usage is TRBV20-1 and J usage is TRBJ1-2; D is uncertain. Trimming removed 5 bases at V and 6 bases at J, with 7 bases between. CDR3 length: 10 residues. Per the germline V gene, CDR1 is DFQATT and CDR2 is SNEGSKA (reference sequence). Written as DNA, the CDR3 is TGCAGTGCTCGGTCCAATGGCTACACCTTC. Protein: CSARSNGYTF.